These 23 T cell receptor beta chains came from one sample sequenced in a study of blood T cell repertoires in COVID-19. Clones were sequenced by immunoSEQ multiplex PCR, and TCRdb holds only the in-frame ones, with some missing. The sample records roughly 30,000 clones, over 75% being singletons. The sequenced sample consisted of peripheral blood. These TCRs come from a man in his sixties with active COVID-19.

This clone appeared once. The chain recombines TRBV5-1 with TRBJ2-1; TRBD2 aligns across 11 bases. Per germline, CDR1 SGHRS and CDR2 YFSETQ. There are 15 residues in the CDR3. With 4 bases clipped from V and 3 bases from J, the junction kept 3 bases outside the gene matches. The CDR3 bases are TGCGCCAGCAGCCCTAGCGGGGGGAACTACAATGAGCAGTTCTTC. This encodes CASSPSGGNYNEQFF.

This chain connects TRBV9 to TRBJ1-6, with a weak D call TRBD1 (5 bases). The V and J ends lost 3 bases and 2 bases respectively, with 12 bases between them. Germline V gene lookup returns CDR1 SGDLS and CDR2 YYNGEE. The CDR3 sequence is 16 residues long. CDR3 loop: CASSAGQGTYNSPLHF. DNA of the CDR3: TGTGCCAGCAGCGCCGGTCAGGGCACCTATAATTCACCCCTCCACTTT. Filled out from reference TRBV9 and TRBJ1-6, the complete variable domain reads DSGVTQTPKHLITATGQRVTLRCSPRSGDLSVYWYQQSLDQGLQFLIQYYNGEERAKGNILERFSAQQFPDLHSELNLSSLELGDSALYFCASSAGQGTYNSPLHFGNGTRLTVT.

The chain recombines TRBV10-1 with TRBJ2-7, with TRBD1 matching over 10 bases. The length of the CDR3 is 15 residues. With 3 bases clipped from V and 6 bases from J, the junction kept 8 bases outside the gene matches. Per germline, CDR1 WNHNN and CDR2 SYGVQD (reference sequence). The CDR3 DNA reads as TGCGCCAGCAGTGACCCGGGACAGGGGATATTCGAGCAGTACTTC. Encoded protein: CASSDPGQGIFEQYF.

The genes are TRBV19 and TRBJ1-1; maybe TRBD1 (6 bases). The CDR3 is 14 amino acids. The V end was cut by 5 bases, the J end by 7 bases, with 17 bases between. The germline CDR1 and CDR2 sequences are LNHDA and SQIVND (reference sequence). CDR3 nucleotide sequence: TGTGCCAGTAGTTTCCCGGACAGATTGCGTGAAGCTTTCTTT. This sequence encodes CASSFPDRLREAFF.

The J gene is TRBJ1-1, the V gene TRBV6-5; 7 bases fit TRBD1. Germline V gene data show CDR1 as MNHEY and CDR2 as SVGAGI. Losses at the gene ends were 10 bases for V and 6 bases for J; bases not matched to a gene: 11. The CDR3 has 13 residues. CDR3 DNA: TGTGCCACCACTAAAGACAGGGCAGCTGAAGCTTTCTTT. Its translation: CATTKDRAAEAFF.

The V gene is TRBV11-2, the J gene TRBJ2-1, with 7 bases lining up with TRBD2. This CDR3 has 14 residues. The V and J ends lost 5 bases and 9 bases, in that order; junction bases with no gene match: 10. Germline CDR1 is SGHAT and CDR2 is FQNNGV. The CDR3, as DNA: TGTGCCAGCAGCCCTACTAGCGCTTTCAGTGAGCAGTTCTTC. It codes for CASSPTSAFSEQFF.

This sequence joins TRBV9 and TRBJ2-2, with D hard to call. This CDR3 region has 13 residues. In germline, CDR1 is SGDLS, CDR2 YYNGEE. Trimming removed 6 bases from V and 8 bases from J, with 14 bases in between. DNA of the CDR3: TGTGCCAGCACCCATGACTGGCGAGGGGAGCTGTTTTTT. This encodes CASTHDWRGELFF.

This sequence joins TRBV7-9 and TRBJ2-7; TRBD2 matches 10 bases. V dropped 4 bases and J dropped 2; count of bases not matched to a gene: 2. CDR3 length: 14 amino acids. Germline V gene data show CDR1 as SEHNR and CDR2 as FQNEAQ (reference sequence). This CDR3 reads CASSSGLAAYEQYF. Written as DNA, the CDR3 is TGTGCCAGCAGCTCCGGACTAGCGGCCTACGAGCAGTACTTC.

The rearrangement joins TRBV6-1 to TRBJ2-3; TRBD2 matches 10 bases. Germline V gene data show CDR1 as MNHNS and CDR2 as SASEGT. The CDR3 is 14 amino acids. Losses at the gene ends were 7 bases for V and 2 bases for J; bases not matched to a gene: 3. CDR3 DNA: TGTGCCAGCAAGCGGGGGGGGGCCACAGATACGCAGTATTTT. This gives the protein CASKRGGATDTQYF.

The chain combines TRBV6-2 or TRBV6-3 with TRBJ1-2; 7 nucleotides match TRBD1. V shed 5 bases, J shed 5 bases, and the junction held 8 bases outside the gene matches. The germline gives CDR1 MNHEY, CDR2 SVGEGT. This CDR3 comprises 14 residues. The CDR3 sequence: CASSKMGQIYGYTF. In nucleotides, the CDR3 is TGTGCCAGCAGTAAAATGGGACAGATTTATGGCTACACCTTC.

The chain uses TRBV5-1 and TRBJ2-3; TRBD2 is a possible D gene (5 bases). Germline lookup yields CDR1 SGHRS and CDR2 YFSETQ. Trimming cost V 0 bases and J 2 bases, with 13 bases left between them. This CDR3 is built from 16 residues. This chain's CDR3 is CASSLAELVDTDTQYF. DNA of the CDR3: TGCGCCAGCAGCTTGGCAGAACTAGTCGACACAGATACGCAGTATTTT.

The chain links TRBV11-2 to TRBJ2-7, with D unresolved. The V gene's germline CDR1 is SGHAT and CDR2 FQNNGV. The CDR3 loop spans 12 amino acids. Trimming removed 1 base from V and 3 bases from J, with 4 bases in between. The CDR3 region has the DNA TGTGCCAGCAGCTTAGGTATCTACGAGCAGTACTTC. Its translation: CASSLGIYEQYF.

This clone was recorded only once. The chain joins TRBV9 to TRBJ2-5; TRBD2 might be the D (7 bases). In germline, CDR1 is SGDLS, CDR2 YYNGEE. Trimming shortened V by 2 bases and J by 1 base, and 12 bases separated the two germline ends. There are 15 residues in the CDR3. The CDR3 DNA sequence: TGTGCCAGCAGCGTGGGGGGGCCGATCCAAGAGACCCAGTACTTC. Translated: CASSVGGPIQETQYF.

This chain's CDR3 is CASSLAGLGYEQYF. CDR3 bases: TGTGCCAGCAGCTTAGCGGGACTGGGATACGAGCAGTACTTC. This chain connects TRBV7-9 to TRBJ2-7; a weak D match, TRBD2 (6 bases). The V and J ends lost 0 bases and 4 bases respectively, with 10 bases between them. The CDR3 spans 14 residues. The germline V gene encodes CDR1 SEHNR and CDR2 FQNEAQ (reference sequence).

The chain joins TRBV5-8 to TRBJ2-6, with unresolved D. Germline CDR1 reads SGHTS; CDR2 reads YDEGEE. The CDR3 contains 16 residues. The V and J ends lost 1 base and 0 bases respectively, with 8 bases between them. The CDR3 reads CASSLMSPSGANVLTF. The CDR3 DNA is TGTGCCAGCAGCTTGATGAGCCCCTCTGGGGCCAACGTCCTGACTTTC.

CDR3 DNA sequence: TGTGCCAGTAGATTTAGGGGGACTAGCGCCCAAGAGACCCAGTACTTC. It specifies CASRFRGTSAQETQYF. The rearrangement joins TRBV19 to TRBJ2-5, with 10 bases lining up with TRBD2. CDR3 length equals 16 residues. The V gene's germline CDR1 is LNHDA and CDR2 SQIVND (reference sequence). Trimming cost V 6 bases and J 1 base; bases outside gene matches: 8.

The chain carries TRBV5-4 and TRBJ2-5; TRBD1 matches at 8 bases. V lost 0 bases, J lost 3 bases, and 1 base stayed unmatched. Germline V gene sequence: CDR1 SGHNT, CDR2 YYREEE (reference sequence). CDR3 size: 14 residues. CDR3 nucleotide sequence: TGTGCCAGCAGCTTGGTGGGACAGGAAGAGACCCAGTACTTC. As protein: CASSLVGQEETQYF.

The V and J genes are TRBV4-2 and TRBJ2-5; TRBD2 aligns across 14 bases. In germline, CDR1 is LGHNA, CDR2 YNFKEQ. The CDR3 runs to 16 residues. V trimming: 4 bases; J trimming: 4 bases; junction bases outside the gene matches: 5. CDR3 residues: CASSRGTSGSLETQYF. The CDR3 DNA reads as TGTGCCAGCAGCCGGGGGACTAGCGGGAGCCTAGAGACCCAGTACTTC.

This chain joins TRBV29-1 and TRBJ1-2, with a possible D match to TRBD1 (5 bases). CDR3 length equals 15 residues. CDR1 is SQVTM, CDR2 ANQGSEA, per germline. Trimming took 8 bases from V and 5 from J, leaving 24 bases between them. CDR3 protein: CSFQADSLGGYGYTF. CDR3 DNA: TGCAGCTTTCAAGCGGACTCTTTGGGGGGGTATGGCTACACCTTC.

The chain joins TRBV28 to TRBJ1-2; D not resolved. Between the trimmed V and J ends, which lost 6 bases and 3 bases, there was a span of 5 bases. Germline V lookup: CDR1 MDHEN, CDR2 SYDVKM. This CDR3 has 11 amino acids. The CDR3 loop reads CASSSYYGYTF. The CDR3 nucleotides read TGTGCCAGCAGCTCGTACTATGGCTACACCTTC.

This chain connects TRBV7-2 to TRBJ2-7; the match to TRBD2 covers 12 bases. This CDR3 is built from 19 residues. V lost 1 base, J lost 4 bases, and 14 bases stayed unmatched. Germline loops: CDR1 SGHTA, CDR2 FQGNSA. DNA of the CDR3: TGTGCCAGCAGCTTAGGAGGGACTAGCGGGCGCCACACCTTATACGAGCAGTACTTC. Protein product: CASSLGGTSGRHTLYEQYF.

V and J are TRBV7-9 and TRBJ1-1; no clear D. The V and J ends lost 5 bases and 1 base respectively, with 11 bases between them. This CDR3 spans 14 amino acids. Per germline, CDR1 SEHNR and CDR2 FQNEAQ (reference sequence). The CDR3 DNA reads as TGTGCCAGCAGCCTCCCCACAGAGAACACTGAAGCTTTCTTT. This gives the protein CASSLPTENTEAFF.

The chain couples TRBV5-1 to TRBJ1-2, with no clear D. The CDR3 totals 17 residues. Per germline, CDR1 SGHRS and CDR2 YFSETQ. V dropped 4 bases and J dropped 0 bases, with 19 bases sitting between them. The CDR3 sequence: CASSPLATGRTNYGYTF. For the CDR3, the DNA is TGCGCCAGCAGCCCACTTGCAACGGGGAGAACTAACTATGGCTACACCTTC.